A selection of T cell receptor beta chains follows, all from one sample in a study of radiotherapy plus CTLA-4 blockade in lung cancer. Method: immunoSEQ multiplex PCR; TCRdb's copy keeps in-frame clones and lacks some. The sample shows approximately 100,000 clones, approximately 78% of them seen only once. This sample comprised peripheral blood, obtained from a patient treated with radiotherapy plus ipilimumab. All receptors come from a human donor with non-small cell lung cancer who had a partial response to radiotherapy plus ipilimumab. Both conserved end residues are part of each CDR3. D genes are given only for firm matches. The listing skips clone size in some rows; elsewhere it reads once, few, many or a size class.

J gene: TRBJ2-5
V gene: TRBV18
D gene: .
clone size: .
CDR3 protein: CASSRAEGETQYF
CDR3 DNA: TGTGCCAGCTCAAGGGCGGAGGGGGAGACCCAGTACTTC

J gene: TRBJ2-2
V gene: TRBV5-1
D gene: .
clone size: .
CDR3 protein: CASSFQTENTGELFF
CDR3 DNA: TGCGCCAGCAGCTTCCAGACAGAGAACACCGGGGAGCTGTTTTTT

J gene: TRBJ2-3
V gene: TRBV5-1
D gene: .
clone size: .
CDR3 protein: CASSSLGDTQYF
CDR3 DNA: TGCGCCAGCAGCTCCCTCGGGGATACGCAGTATTTT

J gene: TRBJ1-3
V gene: TRBV18
D gene: .
clone size: .
CDR3 protein: CASSPGSSGNTIYF
CDR3 DNA: TGTGCCAGCTCACCGGGGAGCTCTGGAAACACCATATATTTT

J gene: TRBJ2-3
V gene: TRBV28
D gene: TRBD2
clone size: once
CDR3 protein: CASSWELAGGIHTDTQYF
CDR3 DNA: TGTGCCAGCAGCTGGGAACTAGCGGGGGGAATCCACACAGATACGCAGTATTTT

J gene: TRBJ1-5
V gene: TRBV19
D gene: .
clone size: .
CDR3 protein: CASSIRDSNQPQHF
CDR3 DNA: TGTGCCAGTAGTATACGGGATAGCAATCAGCCCCAGCATTTT

J gene: TRBJ2-5
V gene: TRBV5-4
D gene: TRBD2
clone size: .
CDR3 protein: CASSLGGSGGETQYF
CDR3 DNA: TGTGCCAGCAGCTTGGGGGGCTCGGGGGGAGAGACCCAGTACTTC

J gene: TRBJ2-7
V gene: TRBV30
D gene: .
clone size: .
CDR3 protein: CAWSDMSHEQYF
CDR3 DNA: TGTGCCTGGAGTGACATGTCCCACGAGCAGTACTTC

J gene: TRBJ2-2
V gene: TRBV2
D gene: .
clone size: .
CDR3 protein: CASTPGHKNTGELFF
CDR3 DNA: TGTGCCAGCACACCGGGACACAAGAACACCGGGGAGCTGTTTTTT

J gene: TRBJ2-7
V gene: TRBV5-4
D gene: .
clone size: once
CDR3 protein: CASSSQGGVYEQYF
CDR3 DNA: TGTGCCAGCAGCTCCCAGGGTGGGGTCTACGAGCAGTACTTC

J gene: TRBJ2-5
V gene: TRBV27
D gene: .
clone size: .
CDR3 protein: CASSWRGPNQETQYF
CDR3 DNA: TGTGCCAGCAGTTGGCGGGGGCCCAACCAAGAGACCCAGTACTTC

J gene: TRBJ2-1
V gene: TRBV7-3
D gene: TRBD2
clone size: .
CDR3 protein: CASSLGTSGGEQFF
CDR3 DNA: TGTGCCAGCAGCTTAGGGACTAGCGGGGGTGAGCAGTTCTTC

J gene: TRBJ2-7
V gene: TRBV7-6
D gene: .
clone size: .
CDR3 protein: CASSLAGAYEQYF
CDR3 DNA: TGTGCCAGCAGCTTAGCAGGGGCCTACGAGCAGTACTTC

J gene: TRBJ2-7
V gene: TRBV7-3
D gene: .
clone size: .
CDR3 protein: CASSLGRQGYEQYF
CDR3 DNA: TGTGCCAGCAGCCTAGGTCGGCAGGGCTACGAGCAGTACTTC

J gene: TRBJ2-5
V gene: TRBV5-1
D gene: TRBD1
clone size: .
CDR3 protein: CASSPDRVVEETQYF
CDR3 DNA: TGCGCCAGCAGCCCGGACAGGGTGGTAGAAGAGACCCAGTACTTC

J gene: TRBJ2-5
V gene: TRBV11-1
D gene: .
clone size: .
CDR3 protein: CASSFGNQETQYF
CDR3 DNA: TGTGCCAGCAGCTTTGGCAACCAAGAGACCCAGTACTTC

J gene: TRBJ1-4
V gene: TRBV12-2
D gene: .
clone size: .
CDR3 protein: CASRHLETSEEKLFF
CDR3 DNA: TGTGCAAGTCGCCATTTAGAGACTTCGGAGGAAAAACTGTTTTTT

J gene: TRBJ1-2
V gene: TRBV7-9
D gene: .
clone size: .
CDR3 protein: CASSSTANYGYTF
CDR3 DNA: TGTGCCAGCAGCTCGACAGCTAACTATGGCTACACCTTC

J gene: TRBJ2-7
V gene: TRBV18
D gene: .
clone size: .
CDR3 protein: CASSPTRGGPYEQYF
CDR3 DNA: TGTGCCAGCTCACCAACGAGGGGAGGCCCCTACGAGCAGTACTTC